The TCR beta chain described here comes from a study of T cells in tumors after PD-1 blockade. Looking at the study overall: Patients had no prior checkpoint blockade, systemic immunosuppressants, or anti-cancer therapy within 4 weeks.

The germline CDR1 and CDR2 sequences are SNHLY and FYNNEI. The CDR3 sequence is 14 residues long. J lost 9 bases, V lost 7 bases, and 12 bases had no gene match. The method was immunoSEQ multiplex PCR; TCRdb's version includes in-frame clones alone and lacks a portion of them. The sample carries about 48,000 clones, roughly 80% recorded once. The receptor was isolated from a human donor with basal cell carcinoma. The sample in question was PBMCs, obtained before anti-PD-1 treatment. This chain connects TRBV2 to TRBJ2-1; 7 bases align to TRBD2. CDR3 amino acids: CASTLGGGAGEQFF. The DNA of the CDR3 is TGTGCCAGCACCCTTGGCGGGGGAGCCGGTGAGCAGTTCTTC.